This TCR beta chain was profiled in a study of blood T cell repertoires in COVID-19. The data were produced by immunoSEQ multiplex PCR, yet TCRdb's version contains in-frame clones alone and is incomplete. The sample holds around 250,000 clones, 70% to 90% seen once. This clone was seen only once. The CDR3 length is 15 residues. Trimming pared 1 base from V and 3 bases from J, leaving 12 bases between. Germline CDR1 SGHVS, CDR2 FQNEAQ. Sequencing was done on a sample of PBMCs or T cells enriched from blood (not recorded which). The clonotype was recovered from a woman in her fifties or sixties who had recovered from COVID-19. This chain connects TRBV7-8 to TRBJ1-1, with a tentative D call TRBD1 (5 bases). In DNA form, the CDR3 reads TGTGCCAGCAGCTTAGGGGCAGGGACTCACACTGAAGCTTTCTTT. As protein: CASSLGAGTHTEAFF.